This TCR beta chain stems from a study of T cell repertoires in aging, cancer and after chemotherapy. Study background: The whole study produced a dataset of around 9 million TCR reads.

Germline values: CDR1 MNHEY, CDR2 SVGAGI. This CDR3 has 13 residues. Trimming left V 2 bases short and J 4 bases short, with 8 bases between. TRB rearrangements spanning V, D and J were amplified using mixed TRB-A/B primers. One entry per CDR3 protein results from TCRdb running MiXCR on the multiplex PCR reads. The sample lists more than 10,000 distinct CDR3 sequences, 21% occurring once. Study observations and caveats: Compared with age-matched healthy donors, untreated hematological or solid cancer patients showed higher blood TCR clonality. In each cancer cohort, median generation probability increased across chemotherapy, suggesting thymic output rebounded.

The template was genomic DNA from peripheral blood, not RNA. By share of the sample, this clonotype is medium-sized. Its antigen is unknown. The source is a human donor in good health. What was sequenced was blood. The chain couples TRBV6-5 to TRBJ1-2, with a weak D call TRBD1 (6 bases). Here the CDR3 reads CASSYMGAYGYTF. The CDR3, as DNA: TGTGCCAGCAGTTACATGGGGGCCTATGGCTACACCTTC.